This T cell receptor (beta chain) is drawn from a study of blood T cell dynamics during melanoma immunotherapy. TCRdb keeps only in-frame clones here, not all; method: immunoSEQ multiplex PCR. Here the sample spans 3,500 to 5,000 clones, roughly 80% being singletons. Trimming removed 0 bases at V and 4 bases at J, with 12 bases between. The CDR3 covers 15 residues. Germline CDR1 LGHNA, CDR2 YSLEER. As to time point: pre-treatment baseline. Response was assessed by RECIST 1.1 at 12 weeks, except a couple of rapid progressors. Patients had no prior systemic cancer treatment, immunosuppressants or other active cancers.

The sequence derives from a human donor with melanoma. Specimen: blood, collected from a patient treated with checkpoint blockade. The rearrangement joins TRBV4-3 to TRBJ1-2, with D uncertain. CDR3 region: CASSQEVGSSYGYTF. The CDR3 DNA follows: TGCGCCAGCAGCCAAGAAGTGGGAAGCTCCTATGGCTACACCTTC.